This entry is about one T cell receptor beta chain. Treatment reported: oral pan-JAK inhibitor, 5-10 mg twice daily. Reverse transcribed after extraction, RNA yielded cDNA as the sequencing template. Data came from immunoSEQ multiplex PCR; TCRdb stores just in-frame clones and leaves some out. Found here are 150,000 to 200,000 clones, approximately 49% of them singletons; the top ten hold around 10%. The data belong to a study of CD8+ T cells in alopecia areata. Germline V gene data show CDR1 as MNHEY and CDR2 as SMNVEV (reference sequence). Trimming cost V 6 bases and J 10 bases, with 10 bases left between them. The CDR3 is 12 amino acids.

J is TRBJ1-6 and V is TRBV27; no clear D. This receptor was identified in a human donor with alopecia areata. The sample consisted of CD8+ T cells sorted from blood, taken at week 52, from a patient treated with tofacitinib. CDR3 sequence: CASSFPRSPLHF. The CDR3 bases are TGTGCCAGCAGCTTCCCGCGGTCACCCCTCCACTTT.